The source of this TCR beta chain is a study of technical replicates of blood from a few donors. Sequenced by immunoSEQ multiplex PCR; TCRdb stores in-frame clones only, minus some. The sample has tens of thousands of clones; approximately 92% are singletons. Per the germline V gene, CDR1 is MGHRA and CDR2 is YSYEKL. V lost 0 bases, J lost 0 bases, and 12 bases lay in between. This CDR3 comprises 17 residues. The clonotype originates from a human donor in good health. Some clones in this sample may be carry-over from other donors' samples. The sequenced sample was T cells isolated from PBMCs. The V call is TRBV4-1, the J call TRBJ1-3, with unresolved D. Here the CDR3 reads CASSQEARSNSGNTIYF. The CDR3 bases are TGCGCCAGCAGCCAAGAGGCGAGGAGCAACTCTGGAAACACCATATATTTT.